The rows below give T cell receptor beta chains drawn from one sample of a study of blood T cell repertoires in COVID-19. Sequenced by immunoSEQ multiplex PCR; TCRdb stores in-frame clones only, minus some. The sample lists 250,000 to 300,000 clones, about 86% occurring once. The sequencing sample was made of PBMCs or T cells enriched from blood (not recorded which). These receptor sequences come from a young man with acute COVID-19. The CDR3 runs from the conserved cysteine through the conserved F or W. Each record gives: J gene, V gene, clone size, D gene, CDR3 DNA, CDR3 protein. The D gene is left open where the match is weak. Part of the rows lack a size; the others show once, few, many or a class for expanded clones.

TRBJ2-5 | TRBV4-3 | many | TRBD2 | TGCGCCAGCAGCCAAGTCCTAGCGGGCCAGCAAGAGACCCAGTACTTC | CASSQVLAGQQETQYF
TRBJ2-6 | TRBV3-1/TRBV3-2 | NA | TRBD1 | TGTGCCAGCAGCCATTACGGACAGGGCAGCTCTGGGGCCAACGTCCTGACTTTC | CASSHYGQGSSGANVLTF
TRBJ1-1 | TRBV14 | NA | NA | TGTGCCAGCAGCATAAAGGCCGGCGGAGCTTTCTTT | CASSIKAGGAFF
TRBJ2-3 | TRBV12-5 | NA | NA | TGTGCTAGTGACCCTCCGGGACTGAGCACAGATACGCAGTATTTT | CASDPPGLSTDTQYF
TRBJ2-3 | TRBV7-3 | once | TRBD2 | TGTGCCAGCAGCTTAGGGACTAGCGAGTGGTATTTT | CASSLGTSEWYF
TRBJ1-2 | TRBV7-9 | NA | NA | TGTGCCAGCACCCTTCAGGACTATGGCTACACCTTC | CASTLQDYGYTF
TRBJ1-5 | TRBV21-1 | once | NA | TGTGCCAGCAGCAAAGATCGGTGGAGGAGCCGGGACAGAAAGGATAGCAATCAGCCCCAGCATTTT | CASSKDRWRSRDRKDSNQPQHF
TRBJ2-2 | TRBV2 | NA | TRBD1 | TGTGCCAGCGGGGGTACAGGGGGCGTGTACACCGGGGAGCTGTTTTTT | CASGGTGGVYTGELFF
TRBJ2-5 | TRBV5-4 | NA | NA | TGTGCCAGCAGCCCCGCCGGTTTAGCGGAGCAAGAGACCCAGTACTTC | CASSPAGLAEQETQYF
TRBJ1-2 | TRBV5-1 | NA | NA | TGCGCCAGCAGCTTGGAGTCAGCGTCTTATGGCTACACCTTC | CASSLESASYGYTF
TRBJ1-6 | TRBV14 | NA | NA | TGTGCCAGCAGCTACGCGGCGGGTATTGCCTCACCCCTCCACTTT | CASSYAAGIASPLHF
TRBJ1-1 | TRBV19 | NA | TRBD1 | TGTGCCAGTAGTACAGGGGGAGTTACTGAAGCTTTCTTT | CASSTGGVTEAFF
TRBJ2-1 | TRBV2 | NA | NA | TGTGCCAGCAGTGGGAGCCTCTACAATGAGCAGTTCTTC | CASSGSLYNEQFF
TRBJ1-4 | TRBV27 | NA | TRBD1 | TGTGCCACCAGACAGGGGCGAAATGAAAAACTGTTTTTT | CATRQGRNEKLFF
TRBJ1-5 | TRBV4-2 | NA | TRBD1 | TGTGCCAGCAGCCCCGGGACAGGGAATCAGCCCCAGCATTTT | CASSPGTGNQPQHF
TRBJ2-4 | TRBV19 | NA | NA | TGTGCCAGTAGTATGGGGGCAGCCTGGGACATTCAGTACTTC | CASSMGAAWDIQYF
TRBJ1-1 | TRBV2 | NA | TRBD1 | TGTGCCAGCAACCGGGACAGGGGGCTTCCTGAAGCTTTCTTT | CASNRDRGLPEAFF
TRBJ1-2 | TRBV6-5 | NA | TRBD1 | TGTGCCAGCATCACAGGGGAATCTGGCTACACCTTC | CASITGESGYTF
TRBJ1-5 | TRBV29-1 | NA | NA | TGCAGCGTGGGGCAGGGCAATCAGCCCCAGCATTTT | CSVGQGNQPQHF
TRBJ2-3 | TRBV19 | NA | TRBD2 | TGTGCCAGTAGCCTACTAGCGGGGGGGGGAACAGATACGCAGTATTTT | CASSLLAGGGTDTQYF
TRBJ1-2 | TRBV5-6 | NA | NA | TGTGCCAGCAGCTTGGAATCAGCGACCTATGGCTACACCTTC | CASSLESATYGYTF
TRBJ1-6 | TRBV5-6 | NA | NA | TGTGCCAGCAGCCGGACGGACGGCGGGAATTCACCCCTCCACTTT | CASSRTDGGNSPLHF
TRBJ1-4 | TRBV19 | NA | TRBD1 | TGTGCCAGTAGTCCCGCGGGACAGACTAATGAAAAACTGTTTTTT | CASSPAGQTNEKLFF
TRBJ2-6 | TRBV30 | NA | NA | TGTGCCTGGAGCGCACCGAGTGGAAGCGGCCGGCCTGGGGCCAACGTCCTGACTTTC | CAWSAPSGSGRPGANVLTF
TRBJ2-2 | TRBV9 | NA | NA | TGTGCCAGCAGCCCTACCCATTTTAACACCGGGGAGCTGTTTTTT | CASSPTHFNTGELFF
TRBJ1-5 | TRBV6-5 | once | NA | TGTGCCAGCAAGGGGGTCAGTCAGCCCCAGCATTTT | CASKGVSQPQHF
TRBJ1-2 | TRBV28 | NA | NA | TGTGCCAGCAGTTCCGACAGATATGGCTACACCTTC | CASSSDRYGYTF
TRBJ2-4 | TRBV5-6 | NA | TRBD2 | TGTGCCAGCAGCTCCCAGACTAGCGGTAGGGGGAACATTCAGTACTTC | CASSSQTSGRGNIQYF
TRBJ1-1 | TRBV6-5 | NA | NA | TGTGCCAGCAGTTACTCAGGCATGACTTCCAACACTGAAGCTTTCTTT | CASSYSGMTSNTEAFF
TRBJ1-3 | TRBV28 | once | TRBD1 | TGTGCCAGCAGTCAAACGGGACAGGCATCCTCTGGAAACACCATATATTTT | CASSQTGQASSGNTIYF
TRBJ1-2 | TRBV28 | NA | NA | TGTGCCAGCAGTTTAACTGGGACAACCTATGGCTACACCTTC | CASSLTGTTYGYTF
TRBJ1-3 | TRBV18 | NA | NA | TGTGCCAGCTCACCTTTTGAGAGCTCTGGAAACACCATATATTTT | CASSPFESSGNTIYF
TRBJ2-3 | TRBV13 | NA | TRBD1 | TGTGCCAGCAGCGAAGGCCTCAAGACAGGGGGGCGTACAGATACGCAGTATTTT | CASSEGLKTGGRTDTQYF
TRBJ2-1 | TRBV11-2 | NA | TRBD1 | TGTGCCAGCAGCAAAACCGGGACAGGGGTGCACGGTGAGCAGTTCTTC | CASSKTGTGVHGEQFF
TRBJ2-6 | TRBV12-3/TRBV12-4 | NA | NA | TGTGCCAGCACCTTCTCTGGGGCCAACGTCCTGACTTTC | CASTFSGANVLTF
TRBJ2-3 | TRBV19 | NA | NA | TGTGCCAGTAGTATCCAGCGAGCCCTAAACACAGATACGCAGTATTTT | CASSIQRALNTDTQYF
TRBJ1-1 | TRBV19 | NA | TRBD1 | TGTGCCAGTACCGACAGGGGGAGGCCGATCGAAGCTTTCTTT | CASTDRGRPIEAFF
TRBJ1-1 | TRBV5-1 | once | NA | TGCGCCAGCAGCTTGGAACATGGCACTGAAGCTTTCTTT | CASSLEHGTEAFF
TRBJ1-2 | TRBV9 | NA | TRBD1 | TGTGCCAGCGACCCGGGACAGGGGAAGCCGGGCTACACCTTC | CASDPGQGKPGYTF
TRBJ2-3 | TRBV10-3 | NA | TRBD2 | TGTGCCATCAGTGGCCCCGGGGGGGCCGGGACTAGCAGAACAGATACGCAGTATTTT | CAISGPGGAGTSRTDTQYF
TRBJ1-4 | TRBV6-1 | NA | NA | TGTGCCAGCAGTGAATTAGCCGGAAAAAATGAAAAACTGTTTTTT | CASSELAGKNEKLFF
TRBJ2-3 | TRBV6-4 | few | TRBD2 | TGTGCCAGCAGTGACTCGAGCGGGGGGGCAGATACGCAGTATTTT | CASSDSSGGADTQYF
TRBJ1-5 | TRBV5-1 | NA | NA | TGCGCCAGCAGCTTGGGCGGGGGCAATCAGCCCCAGCATTTT | CASSLGGGNQPQHF
TRBJ1-5 | TRBV5-6 | few | NA | TGTGCCAGCAGCTTGCGGCCAACAGGGAGAGGAAAACAGCCCCAGCATTTT | CASSLRPTGRGKQPQHF
TRBJ2-5 | TRBV2 | NA | TRBD1 | TGTGCCAGCAGGGTACAGGGGGCGGGTGGAGAGACCCAGTACTTC | CASRVQGAGGETQYF
TRBJ1-4 | TRBV9 | NA | NA | TGTGCCAGCAGCGCCGGGACAAAGGCAACTAATGAAAAACTGTTTTTT | CASSAGTKATNEKLFF
TRBJ2-1 | TRBV15 | NA | NA | TGTGCCACCAGCAGAGTCGGGGGTGGGTTATACGAGCAGTTCTTC | CATSRVGGGLYEQFF
TRBJ1-2 | TRBV18 | few | NA | TGTGCCAGCTCACCACAAGAGGGCAGAAACTATGGCTACACCTTC | CASSPQEGRNYGYTF
TRBJ2-3 | TRBV5-6 | NA | TRBD2 | TGTGCCAGCAGCTTGGACCTAGCGGGAGGGTCCACAGATACGCAGTATTTT | CASSLDLAGGSTDTQYF
TRBJ1-5 | TRBV2 | few | TRBD1 | TGTGCCAGCAGGGCTGGGACAGGGGGACTCAATCAGCCCCAGCATTTT | CASRAGTGGLNQPQHF
TRBJ2-1 | TRBV30 | few | NA | TGTGCCTCCTTGGGGGGAGGTAAGGATGAGCAGTTCTTC | CASLGGGKDEQFF
TRBJ2-2 | TRBV19 | NA | NA | TGTGCCAGTAGTATAGAATCAGGGCGGACCGGGGAGCTGTTTTTT | CASSIESGRTGELFF
TRBJ2-1 | TRBV7-2 | NA | NA | TGTGCCAGCAGTTTAAAGATCCGGGATGAGCAGTTCTTC | CASSLKIRDEQFF
TRBJ1-4 | TRBV7-2 | NA | NA | TGTGCCAGCAGCTTAGCCCCCCCGGGGGGCGGTGAAAAACTGTTTTTT | CASSLAPPGGGEKLFF
TRBJ2-1 | TRBV19 | NA | TRBD2 | TGTGCCAGTAGTATACGGGGACTAGCGGAGTACAATGAGCAGTTCTTC | CASSIRGLAEYNEQFF
TRBJ2-2 | TRBV6-2/TRBV6-3 | NA | TRBD2 | TGTGCCAGCAGTTTACGGCTAGCGGGAGACACCGGGGAGCTGTTTTTT | CASSLRLAGDTGELFF
TRBJ1-2 | TRBV2 | once | NA | TGTGCCAGCAGTGATAACAGAAAAAGATATGGCTACACCTTC | CASSDNRKRYGYTF
TRBJ2-5 | TRBV5-4 | NA | NA | TGTGCCAGCAGCCCCCTGGGGACCCCGGGGAGGCAAGAGACCCAGTACTTC | CASSPLGTPGRQETQYF